This T cell receptor (beta chain) was profiled in a study of blood T cell repertoires in COVID-19. Study in general: PBMCs, B-cell-depleted T cells, or T cells were the source of the cDNA or gDNA that made up the material.

Authors' processing steps: The authors estimated nucleated cell counts from reference gene primer amplification. Here immunoSEQ multiplex PCR was the method, and the copy in TCRdb shows in-frame clones only, minus some. That table is the source of V, J and clone size, and D and trimming were worked out from the DNA. The repertoire holds a few hundred thousand clones, with roughly 90% as singletons. Sequenced material: PBMCs or T cells enriched from blood (not recorded which). The receptor comes from a young woman who had recovered from COVID-19.

CDR3 residues: CASSSRQQYGYTF. CDR3 coding DNA: TGTGCCAGCAGCTCCAGACAGCAATATGGCTACACCTTC. The chain is built from TRBV11-3 and TRBJ1-2; D is perhaps TRBD1 (5 bases). V lost 4 bases and J lost 5, with 11 bases in between. CDR1 and CDR2 (germline): SGHNT, YENEEA. The CDR3 consists of 13 residues.